This T cell receptor (beta chain) was identified in a study of cytomegalovirus exposure and HLA in healthy donors. Broader study findings: A reported reduction in N-insertions relative to the roughly 640-donor mean was seen in an Asian-associated ancestry cluster in a later analysis. Association of roughly 18,000 TCR beta sequences with HLA alleles was found at 0.05 false discovery rate in a later analysis. In a later analysis, V- and J-gene trimming of beta chains associated with a DCLRE1C missense variant, replicated independently.

This clone was seen only a few times. The target antigen is unknown. Use of 60 Vbeta and 13 Jbeta primers characterized the PCR. Only in-frame clones appear in the TCRdb table, and some are missing; sequencing was by immunoSEQ multiplex PCR. The data hold roughly 120,000 clones, with approximately 78% observed a single time. Though nominally healthy at sampling, donors likely had unrecorded immune exposures. V lost 4 bases to trimming and J lost 0 bases; unmatched junction nucleotides: 5. Germline V gene lookup returns CDR1 SGHDT and CDR2 YYEEEE. The CDR3 sequence is 16 residues long. The TCR was taken from a man aged 35-49 years in good health and CMV-seronegative. The sample was PBMCs. The chain carries TRBV5-6 and TRBJ2-2; 8 positions agree with TRBD1. The chain's CDR3 is CASSVDRGSNTGELFF. The CDR3 region has the DNA TGTGCCAGCAGCGTCGACAGGGGCTCGAACACCGGGGAGCTGTTTTTT. Combining the CDR3 with reference TRBV5-6 and TRBJ2-2 gives the whole variable domain DAGVTQSPTHLIKTRGQQVTLRCSPKSGHDTVSWYQQALGQGPQFIFQYYEEEERQRGNFPDRFSGHQFPNYSSELNVNALLLGDSALYLCASSVDRGSNTGELFFGEGSRLTVL.